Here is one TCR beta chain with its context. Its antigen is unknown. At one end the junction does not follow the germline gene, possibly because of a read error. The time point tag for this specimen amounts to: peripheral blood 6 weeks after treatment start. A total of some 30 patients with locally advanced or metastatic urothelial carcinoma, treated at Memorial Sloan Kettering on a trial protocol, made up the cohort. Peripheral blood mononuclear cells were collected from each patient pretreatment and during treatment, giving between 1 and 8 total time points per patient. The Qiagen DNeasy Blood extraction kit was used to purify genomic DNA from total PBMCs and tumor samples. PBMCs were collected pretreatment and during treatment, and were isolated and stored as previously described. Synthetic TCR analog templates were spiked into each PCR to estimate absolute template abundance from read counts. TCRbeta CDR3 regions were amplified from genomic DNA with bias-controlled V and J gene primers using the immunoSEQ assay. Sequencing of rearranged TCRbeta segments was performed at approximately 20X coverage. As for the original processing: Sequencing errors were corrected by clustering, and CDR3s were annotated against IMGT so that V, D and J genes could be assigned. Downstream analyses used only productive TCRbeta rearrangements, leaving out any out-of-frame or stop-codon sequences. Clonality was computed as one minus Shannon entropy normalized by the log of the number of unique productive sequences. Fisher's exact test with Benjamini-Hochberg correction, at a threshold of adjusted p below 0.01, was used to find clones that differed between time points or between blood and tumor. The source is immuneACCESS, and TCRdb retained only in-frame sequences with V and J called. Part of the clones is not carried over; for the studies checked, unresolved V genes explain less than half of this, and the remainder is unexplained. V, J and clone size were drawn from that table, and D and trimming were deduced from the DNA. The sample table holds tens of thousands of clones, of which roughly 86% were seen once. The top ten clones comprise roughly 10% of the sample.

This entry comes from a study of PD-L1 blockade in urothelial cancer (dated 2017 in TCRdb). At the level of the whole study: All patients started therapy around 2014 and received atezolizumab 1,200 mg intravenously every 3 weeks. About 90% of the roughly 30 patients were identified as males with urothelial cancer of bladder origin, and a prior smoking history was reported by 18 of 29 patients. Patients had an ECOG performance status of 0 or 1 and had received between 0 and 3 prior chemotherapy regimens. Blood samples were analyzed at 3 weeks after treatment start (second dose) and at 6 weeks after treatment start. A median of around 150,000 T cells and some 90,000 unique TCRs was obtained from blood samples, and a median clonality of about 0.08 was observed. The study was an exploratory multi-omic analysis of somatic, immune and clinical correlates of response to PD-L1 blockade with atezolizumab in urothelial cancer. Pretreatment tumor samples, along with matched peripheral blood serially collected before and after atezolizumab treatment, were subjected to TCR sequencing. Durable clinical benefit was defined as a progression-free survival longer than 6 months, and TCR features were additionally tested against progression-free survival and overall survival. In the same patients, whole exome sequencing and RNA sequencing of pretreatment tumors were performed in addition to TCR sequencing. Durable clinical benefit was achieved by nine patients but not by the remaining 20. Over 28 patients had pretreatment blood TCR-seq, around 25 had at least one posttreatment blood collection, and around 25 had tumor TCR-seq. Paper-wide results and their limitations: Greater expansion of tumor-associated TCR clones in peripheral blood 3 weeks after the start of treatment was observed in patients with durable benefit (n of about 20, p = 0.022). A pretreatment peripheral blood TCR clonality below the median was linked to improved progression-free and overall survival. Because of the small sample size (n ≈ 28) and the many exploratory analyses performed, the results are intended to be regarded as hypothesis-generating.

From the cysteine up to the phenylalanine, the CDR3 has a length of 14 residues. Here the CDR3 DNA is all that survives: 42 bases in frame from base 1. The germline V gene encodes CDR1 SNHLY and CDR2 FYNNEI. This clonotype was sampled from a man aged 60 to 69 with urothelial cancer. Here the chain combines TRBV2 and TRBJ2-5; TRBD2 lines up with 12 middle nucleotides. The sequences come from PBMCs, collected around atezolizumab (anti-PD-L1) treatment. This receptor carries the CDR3 CASRRTSGDETRYF. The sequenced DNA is TGTGCCAGCAGGCGGACTAGCGGGGATGAGACCCGGTACTTC.